The 5 T cell receptor beta chains below were found in one sample sequenced in a study of T cell repertoires in cytomegalovirus infection. From the reads, TCRdb called clonotypes with MiXCR, one entry per CDR3 protein. The sample has fewer than 550,000 distinct CDR3 sequences, roughly 31% seen once; the top ten hold roughly an eighth. Input material: PBMCs. The origin of the receptors is a human donor in good health (CMV status not recorded). Some clones in this sample may be carry-over from other donors' samples.

The rearrangement joins TRBV19 to TRBJ1-4; no clear D. The CDR3 has 16 amino acids. V lost 3 bases, J lost 4 bases, and 15 bases lay in between. Germline V gene data show CDR1 as LNHDA and CDR2 as SQIVND (reference sequence). CDR3 in DNA: TGTGCCAGTAGTATTGGGGAGGAGGCCTATAATGAAAAACTGTTTTTT. It codes for CASSIGEEAYNEKLFF.

This clonotype was counted a few times. This chain's CDR3 is CASSTNYNEQFF. Written as DNA, the CDR3 is TGTGCCAGCAGTACAAACTACAATGAGCAGTTCTTC. The chain is built from TRBV27 and TRBJ2-1; D is ambiguous. V was clipped by 5 bases and J by 3 bases, with 5 bases between them. Germline V gene sequence: CDR1 MNHEY, CDR2 SMNVEV (reference sequence). The CDR3 loop spans 12 amino acids.

This clonotype was seen many times. The rearrangement joins TRBV7-2 to TRBJ2-7, with 8 bases that match TRBD1. Germline loops: CDR1 SGHTA, CDR2 FQGNSA. V trimming: 3 bases; J trimming: 5 bases; junction bases outside the gene matches: 9. This CDR3 is built from 15 residues. The CDR3, as DNA: TGTGCCAGCAGCTTCTCCGGGACAGGATCTAACGAGCAGTACTTC. Amino acids: CASSFSGTGSNEQYF.

The chain carries TRBV12-3 or TRBV12-4 and TRBJ1-1; 9 bases map to TRBD1. The CDR3 runs to 17 residues. J was trimmed by 1 base and V by 2 bases; bases with no gene match: 8. The CDR3 loop reads CASSLKQGARKNTEAFF. As DNA, the CDR3 is TGTGCCAGCAGTTTAAAACAGGGGGCCCGGAAGAACACTGAAGCTTTCTTT.

Comments on this clonotype: Relative to the germline gene, one junction end is altered; a read error may explain this. This chain uses TRBV7-6 with TRBJ2-1; D remains unclear. Germline V gene sequence: CDR1 SGHVS, CDR2 FNYEAQ. CDR3 size: 14 residues. In DNA form, the CDR3 reads TGTGCCAGCAGCTTAGGAGGACCTTTCGATGAGCAGTTATTC. Encoded protein: CASSLGGPFDEQLF.